This T cell receptor beta chain was identified during a study of T-cell reconstitution after alpha-beta-depleted transplantation in children (TCRdb year 2016). At the level of the whole study: Using TCR repertoire profiling, the study quantitatively followed how T-cell immune reconstitution unfolded in children after TCRalphabeta/CD19-depleted allogeneic hematopoietic cell transplantation. The investigation overall reported the following: In some patients, the high TCRbeta diversity seen at day 60 was put down to recipient T cells and intrathymic progenitors that had survived conditioning. Hyperexpanded clone frequencies declined over subsequent months; after one year, T-cell counts and TCRbeta diversity were mostly attributed to newly produced T cells. Apparently early alphabetaT-cell count recovery about two months after transplant reportedly relied on only several hundred rapidly expanded clones derived from non-depleted graft cells.

The method behind the library was PCR. Sequencing instrument: Illumina HiSeq 2500. TCR library preparation used molecular barcoding, with unique molecular identifiers applied to normalize quantification of the TCRbeta repertoire. TCRdb reprocessing: public reads trimmed at Q25 with fastp, clones called with MiXCR, in-frame beta chains kept. Each entry merges the rows of one CDR3 protein and shows their most common DNA and genes. The sample profile shows around 210,000 distinct CDR3 sequences; under 8.5% of them were found once. Jointly, the top ten make up 5.5% to 6.5% of the sample. This clonotype has a count of ten or more. Its binding antigen is unknown. No qualities accompany the bases; no much larger clone lies one base away. The CDR3, from cysteine to phenylalanine, totals 13 residues. The entry retains the CDR3 DNA only, 39 bases that are in frame from base 1. At the junction V is shortened by 4 bases and J by 7 bases; bases outside the gene matches: 4. The CDR1 and CDR2 encoded by the germline V gene are SGDLS and YYNGEE.

The treatment or condition label corresponds to: allogeneic hematopoietic cell transplantation with graft depleted of TCRalphabeta T cells and CD19 B cells. The transplant recipients were children given TCRalphabeta/CD19-depleted allogeneic hematopoietic cell grafts. The chain links TRBV9 with TRBJ2-5, with 10 middle bases fitting TRBD2. The TCR comes from a boy between 2 and 10 years old with acute lymphoblastic leukemia, due to receive a stem cell transplant. The material sequenced was PBMCs, taken before TCRalphabeta/CD19-depleted stem cell transplant. The CDR3 amino acid sequence is: CASSPRLAGTQYF. The sequence in DNA is TGTGCCAGCAGCCCGAGACTAGCGGGGACCCAGTACTTC. Supplemented by the reference TRBV9 and TRBJ2-5 proteins around the CDR3, the complete variable domain is DSGVTQTPKHLITATGQRVTLRCSPRSGDLSVYWYQQSLDQGLQFLIQYYNGEERAKGNILERFSAQQFPDLHSELNLSSLELGDSALYFCASSPRLAGTQYFGPGTRLLVL.